Each of the 16 T cell receptor beta chains below was sequenced from the same sample in a study of shared clonotypes between healthy human individuals. Sequenced by immunoSEQ multiplex PCR; TCRdb stores in-frame clones only, minus some. The table has under 600,000 clones, roughly 95% seen once. The sample was naive CD4+ T cells sorted from blood. The sample's subset: CD45RA+ positively selected. These TCRs come from a woman in her thirties in good health.

This clone was seen only once. The chain uses TRBV18 and TRBJ2-7; D might be TRBD1 (5 bases). CDR1 KGHSH and CDR2 LQKENI come from the germline V gene. The CDR3 has 14 amino acids. V lost 3 bases and J lost 7, with 16 bases in between. CDR3 sequence reads: CASSPRTPGREQYF. CDR3 in DNA: TGTGCCAGCTCACCCAGGACACCGGGTAGGGAGCAGTACTTC.

The V call is TRBV5-1, the J call TRBJ2-7; D is ambiguous. Trimming cost V 0 bases and J 7 bases, with 5 bases left between them. CDR1 and CDR2 (germline): SGHRS, YFSETQ. The CDR3 consists of 11 residues. The CDR3 nucleotides read TGCGCCAGCAGCTTGGACGAGGAGCAGTACTTC. Translation gives CASSLDEEQYF.

The chain combines TRBV2 with TRBJ2-3, with 10 bases matching TRBD2. This CDR3 region has 15 residues. From germline, CDR1 is SNHLY and CDR2 FYNNEI. The J segment lost 7 bases and the V segment lost 4 bases, leaving 8 bases of the junction unmatched. CDR3 DNA: TGTGCCAGCAGTGTTTCTAGCGGGAGACTTAATACGCAGTATTTT. It specifies CASSVSSGRLNTQYF.

Of note for this clone: Different DNA sequences within this sample yield the same CDR3. The J gene is TRBJ2-7, the V gene TRBV27; 10 nucleotides match TRBD1. V dropped 5 bases and J dropped 4; count of bases not matched to a gene: 5. Germline CDR1 reads MNHEY; CDR2 reads SMNVEV (reference sequence). This CDR3 is built from 14 residues. The CDR3 loop is CASSPRTGGYEQYF. The CDR3 DNA sequence: TGTGCCAGCAGTCCTCGGACAGGGGGGTACGAGCAGTACTTC.

This chain uses TRBV9 with TRBJ2-1; no firm D call. This CDR3 region has 17 residues. The germline CDR1 and CDR2 sequences are SGDLS and YYNGEE. The ends were cut back, 3 bases at V and 3 bases at J, with 19 bases in the middle. The CDR3 DNA reads TGTGCCAGCAGCGGAAGGGCGTCAACCGTTTTCTACAATGAGCAGTTCTTC. This gives the protein CASSGRASTVFYNEQFF.

The chain links TRBV7-2 to TRBJ1-1; D gene ambiguous. Deletions cut 0 bases from V and 3 bases from J, with 8 bases between. The length of the CDR3 is 14 residues. The germline V gene has CDR1 SGHTA and CDR2 FQGNSA. The CDR3 sequence: CASSLAHGYTEAFF. CDR3 nucleotide sequence: TGTGCCAGCAGCTTAGCGCATGGGTACACTGAAGCTTTCTTT.

The gene calls are TRBV28 and TRBJ2-7; 8 positions match TRBD1. The CDR3 contains 13 residues. CDR1 is MDHEN, CDR2 SYDVKM, per germline. V lost 10 bases and J lost 5; bases outside the gene matches: 10. The CDR3 DNA reads TGTGCCACCGACAGGGGCCCTCGAGACGAGCAGTACTTC. This translates into CATDRGPRDEQYF.

In DNA, the CDR3 is TGTGCCAGCAGTTTAAATTGGGTAGATACGCAGTATTTT. Protein: CASSLNWVDTQYF. The chain uses TRBV28 and TRBJ2-3; D is uncertain. Between the trimmed V and J ends, which lost 2 bases and 5 bases, there was a span of 8 bases. Germline V CDR1 and CDR2: MDHEN, SYDVKM. This CDR3 spans 13 amino acids.

The chain joins TRBV4-1 to TRBJ2-7; the D gene is possibly TRBD2 (5 bases). The germline V and J ends were trimmed by 2 bases and 5 bases, with 19 bases remaining between them. The CDR3 length is 16 residues. Germline V gene sequence: CDR1 MGHRA, CDR2 YSYEKL. The CDR3 loop is CASSQPAGKPAHEQYF. The CDR3 bases are TGCGCCAGCAGCCAACCAGCCGGGAAACCTGCCCACGAGCAGTACTTC.

The gene calls are TRBV11-2 and TRBJ1-1, with D perhaps matching TRBD1 (5 bases). V was cut by 1 base and J by 3 bases, with 9 bases left in between. The CDR3 has 14 residues. Per germline, CDR1 SGHAT and CDR2 FQNNGV. The CDR3 DNA follows: TGTGCCAGCAGCTTAGGAGGGGCGGACACTGAAGCTTTCTTT. Residues: CASSLGGADTEAFF.

Only one count was recorded for this clone. The chain employs TRBV28 and TRBJ1-1, with D perhaps TRBD1 (5 bases). Germline CDR1 MDHEN, CDR2 SYDVKM. The V end lost 7 bases, the J end lost 4 bases, and 19 bases lay between the germline ends. The CDR3 consists of 15 residues. The CDR3: CASNWSRAGGTEAFF. Written as DNA, the CDR3 is TGTGCCAGCAACTGGTCGCGGGCGGGGGGCACTGAAGCTTTCTTT.

The chain couples TRBV6-7 to TRBJ2-5; the D gene is possibly TRBD1 (5 bases). TRBV6-7 has ORF status, its function being uncertain. V lost 0 bases to trimming and J lost 3 bases, with 14 bases between them. This CDR3 is 16 amino acids long. The CDR3 region is CASSYSSYIREETQYF. Written as DNA, the CDR3 is TGTGCCAGCAGTTACTCGTCCTATATCAGGGAAGAGACCCAGTACTTC.

The genes are TRBV7-8 and TRBJ2-7; TRBD1 is a possible D gene (6 bases). Between the trimmed V and J ends, which lost 2 bases and 3 bases, there was a span of 17 bases. CDR1 SGHVS and CDR2 FQNEAQ come from the germline V gene. The CDR3 sequence is 16 residues long. CDR3 DNA: TGTGCCAGCAGCTTACCCCCCCGCGACAGGCTCTACGAGCAGTACTTC. Translated: CASSLPPRDRLYEQYF.

The V gene is TRBV5-1, the J gene TRBJ1-2; the D gene is possibly TRBD1 (5 bases). Germline V gene lookup returns CDR1 SGHRS and CDR2 YFSETQ. Trimming took 6 bases from V and 5 from J, leaving 20 bases between them. This CDR3 has 15 amino acids. In DNA form, the CDR3 reads TGCGCCAGCAAACCGCAAGTGACAGAGAATTATGGCTACACCTTC. This encodes CASKPQVTENYGYTF.

J is TRBJ2-7 and V is TRBV19; TRBD1 is a possible D gene (5 bases). Looked up from germline, CDR1 is LNHDA and CDR2 is SQIVND (reference sequence). Trimming stripped 4 bases from V and 3 bases from J, with 10 bases between. There are 13 residues in the CDR3. This chain's CDR3 is CASSTGQDYEQYF. The CDR3 DNA follows: TGTGCCAGTAGTACCGGACAAGACTACGAGCAGTACTTC. Complete variable domain (other parts from reference TRBV19 and TRBJ2-7): DGGITQSPKYLFRKEGQNVTLSCEQNLNHDAMYWYRQDPGQGLRLIYYSQIVNDFQKGDIAEGYSVSREKKESFPLTVTSAQKNPTAFYLCASSTGQDYEQYFGPGTRLTVT.

The chain carries TRBV4-2 and TRBJ2-7; 12 nucleotides align to TRBD2. CDR3 size: 16 residues. Trimming took 1 base from V and 0 from J; bases not matched to a gene: 1. Per the germline V gene, CDR1 is LGHNA and CDR2 is YNFKEQ. The CDR3 reads CASSQVTSGGSYEQYF. For the CDR3, the DNA is TGTGCCAGCAGCCAAGTGACTAGCGGGGGCTCCTACGAGCAGTACTTC.